The next 12 T cell receptor beta chains were all read from a single sample in a study of human T cells and chemical hapten exposure. One entry per CDR3 protein results from TCRdb running MiXCR on the RACE reads. The sample consists of around 95,000 distinct CDR3 sequences, 10% to 12% of them appearing once. Time point here: pre-sensitization, week 0. Treatment specified: therapeutic diphenylcyclopropenone sensitization with weekly scalp DPC. The sequences come from whole blood, collected in connection with sensitization to the hapten diphenylcyclopropenone (DPC). These receptors came from an older woman with alopecia areata. Some clones in this sample may be carry-over from other donors' samples.

The table lists this clonotype with a few counts. This chain joins TRBV29-1 and TRBJ2-7; a weak D match, TRBD2 (5 bases). The CDR3 covers 13 residues. V shed 6 bases and J shed 3 bases, with 15 bases lying between them. The V gene's germline CDR1 is SQVTM and CDR2 ANQGSEA. In nucleotides, the CDR3 is TGCAGCGTACGCCTAGAGGGTATCTACGAGCAGTACTTC. As protein: CSVRLEGIYEQYF.

In its sample, this clonotype was seen many times. This rearrangement joins TRBV7-2 to TRBJ2-7; 11 nucleotides align to TRBD2. Germline CDR1 SGHTA, CDR2 FQGNSA. The CDR3 runs to 15 residues. Trimming at V came to 4 bases and at J to 1 base, leaving 3 bases not matched to a gene. DNA of the CDR3: TGTGCCAGCAGCTCTAGCGGGGGGCATTCCTACGAGCAGTACTTC. Translated: CASSSSGGHSYEQYF.

In its sample, this clonotype was seen a few times. The genes are TRBV4-1 and TRBJ2-7; TRBD1 might be the D (6 bases). This CDR3 spans 15 amino acids. Germline loops: CDR1 MGHRA, CDR2 YSYEKL. With 4 bases removed from V and 3 bases from J, the gap between germline ends came to 16 bases. CDR3 residues: CASSRRTGLRYEQYF. DNA for the CDR3: TGCGCCAGCAGCCGCCGAACAGGGCTGCGCTACGAGCAGTACTTC.

In its sample, this clonotype was seen many times. This sequence joins TRBV2 and TRBJ1-1; D is ambiguous. The CDR3 covers 12 residues. In germline, CDR1 is SNHLY, CDR2 FYNNEI. V dropped 5 bases and J dropped 5 bases, with 9 bases sitting between them. CDR3 amino acids: CASSIRGTEAFF. CDR3 coding DNA: TGTGCCAGCAGTATACGGGGAACTGAAGCTTTCTTT.

This clonotype was observed at least ten times. The chain uses TRBV11-2 and TRBJ2-3, with 7 bases matching TRBD1. This CDR3 has 16 residues. Unmatched junction bases numbered 7, after V lost 1 base and J lost 3 bases. Germline-derived CDR1 and CDR2 are SGHAT and FQNNGV. CDR3 in amino acids: CASSLGRDRATDTQYF. The CDR3 DNA reads as TGTGCCAGCAGCTTAGGGCGAGACAGGGCTACAGATACGCAGTATTTT.

Of note for this clonotype: Being one base from a much bigger clone, this may be a read error. The chain joins TRBV11-2 to TRBJ2-1, with 8 bases matching TRBD1. V was clipped by 0 bases and J by 12 bases; unmatched bases: 1. The CDR3 covers 12 residues. Germline loops: CDR1 SGHAT, CDR2 FQNNGV. CDR3 region: CASSLDGTGQFF. In DNA form, the CDR3 reads TGTGCCAGCAGCTTAGACGGGACAGGGCAGTTCTTC.

This clonotype was detected ten times or more. J is TRBJ2-3 and V is TRBV3-1; possibly TRBD2 for D (5 bases). CDR3 length: 16 amino acids. The V end was cut by 0 bases, the J end by 7 bases, with 17 bases between. Germline V gene sequence: CDR1 LGHDT, CDR2 YNNKEL (reference sequence). The CDR3 nucleotides are TGTGCCAGCAGCCAAGATCAAACTAGTCGACGATATACGCAGTATTTT. It yields the protein CASSQDQTSRRYTQYF.

This clonotype was recorded at least ten times. The rearrangement links TRBV7-2 to TRBJ1-1, with a possible D match to TRBD1 (6 bases). Germline V gives CDR1 SGHTA, CDR2 FQGNSA. The CDR3 contains 19 residues. Trimming took off 5 bases at V and 3 bases at J, with 28 bases between the two ends. This chain's CDR3 is CASSQPPWRGAGWYTEAFF. DNA of the CDR3: TGTGCCAGCAGCCAACCTCCATGGAGGGGGGCCGGATGGTACACTGAAGCTTTCTTT.

The chain combines TRBV6-1 with TRBJ2-1; 8 positions match TRBD1. The CDR3 has 13 amino acids. Trimming at V came to 5 bases and at J to 13 bases, leaving 10 bases not matched to a gene. The germline V gene encodes CDR1 MNHNS and CDR2 SASEGT. The CDR3: CASSPGGQVRQFF. The DNA of the CDR3 is TGTGCCAGCAGTCCCGGGGGACAGGTCAGACAGTTCTTC.

In its sample, this clonotype was seen many times. V usage is TRBV3-1 and J usage is TRBJ1-1, with 7 nucleotides matching TRBD1. Germline V gene data show CDR1 as LGHDT and CDR2 as YNNKEL (reference sequence). The V and J ends lost 3 bases and 0 bases, in that order; junction bases with no gene match: 7. The CDR3 spans 16 residues. The CDR3 DNA reads TGTGCCAGCAGCCAGAGTCCCGGGACAGTGAACACTGAAGCTTTCTTT. This translates into CASSQSPGTVNTEAFF.

V is TRBV7-2 and J is TRBJ2-3, with 12 bases aligning to TRBD2. V dropped 6 bases and J dropped 4; count of bases not matched to a gene: 5. Germline CDR1 and CDR2: SGHTA and FQGNSA. CDR3 size: 15 residues. CDR3 protein: CASRPSGGASDTQYF. CDR3 coding DNA: TGTGCCAGCAGACCTAGCGGGGGGGCCTCAGATACGCAGTATTTT.

Only one count was recorded for this clonotype. The J gene is TRBJ2-2, the V gene TRBV10-3; 8 bases align to TRBD1. This CDR3 is built from 16 residues. Germline trimming cut 4 bases from V and 0 bases from J; bases unmatched to any gene: 4. In germline, CDR1 is ENHRY, CDR2 SYGVKD. The CDR3 bases are TGTGCCATCAGTGGAATACAGGGGGCGAACACCGGGGAGCTGTTTTTT. Amino acids: CAISGIQGANTGELFF.